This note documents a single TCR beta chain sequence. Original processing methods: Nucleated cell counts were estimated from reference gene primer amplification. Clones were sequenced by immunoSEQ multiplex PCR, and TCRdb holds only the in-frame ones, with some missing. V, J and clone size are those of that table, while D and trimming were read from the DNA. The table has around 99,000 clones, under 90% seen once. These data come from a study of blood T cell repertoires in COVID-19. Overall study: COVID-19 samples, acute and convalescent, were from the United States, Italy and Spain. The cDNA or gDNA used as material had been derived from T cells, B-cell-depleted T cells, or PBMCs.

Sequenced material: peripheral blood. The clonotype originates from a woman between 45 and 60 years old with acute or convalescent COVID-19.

The CDR3 is CASSLWTAYNEQFF. The CDR3 DNA sequence: TGTGCCAGCAGTCTTTGGACAGCGTACAATGAGCAGTTCTTC. This chain joins TRBV25-1 and TRBJ2-1, with D possibly matching TRBD1 (6 bases). CDR1 MGHDK and CDR2 SYGVNS come from the germline V gene. V was trimmed by 5 bases and J by 4 bases, leaving 12 bases between them. The CDR3 runs 14 residues. The full variable domain, completed using reference TRBV25-1 and TRBJ2-1, is EADIYQTPRYLVIGTGKKITLECSQTMGHDKMYWYQQDPGMELHLIHYSYGVNSTEKGDLSSESTVSRIRTEHFPLTLESARPSHTSQYLCASSLWTAYNEQFFGPGTRLTVL.